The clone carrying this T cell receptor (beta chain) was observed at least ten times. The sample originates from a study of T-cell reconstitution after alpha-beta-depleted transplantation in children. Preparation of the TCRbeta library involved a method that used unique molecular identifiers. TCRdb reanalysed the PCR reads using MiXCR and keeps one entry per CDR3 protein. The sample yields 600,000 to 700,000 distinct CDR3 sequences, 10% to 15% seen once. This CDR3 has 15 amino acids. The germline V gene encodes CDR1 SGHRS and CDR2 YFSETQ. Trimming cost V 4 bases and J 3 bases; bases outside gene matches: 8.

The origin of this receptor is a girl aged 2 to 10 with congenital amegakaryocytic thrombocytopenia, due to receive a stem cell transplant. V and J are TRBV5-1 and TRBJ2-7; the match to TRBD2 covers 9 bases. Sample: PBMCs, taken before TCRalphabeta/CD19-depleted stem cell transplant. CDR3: CASSLSVAGDYEQYF. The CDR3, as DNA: TGCGCCAGCAGCCTATCGGTAGCGGGGGACTACGAGCAGTACTTC. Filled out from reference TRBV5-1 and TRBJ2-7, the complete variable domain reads KAGVTQTPRYLIKTRGQQVTLSCSPISGHRSVSWYQQTPGQGLQFLFEYFSETQRNKGNFPGRFSGRQFSNSRSEMNVSTLELGDSALYLCASSLSVAGDYEQYFGPGTRLTVT.